This TCR beta chain comes out of a study of T-cell memory formation after mild COVID-19. General study results and limits: Clones contracting over day 15 to 85 were CD4/CD8 balanced, with later expanders leaning CD4+. Shrinking CD4+ clones were chiefly CM and EM; CD8+ ones were chiefly EMRA.

This clonotype was found a few times. Its matching antigen is unknown. TCRdb processed the 5' RACE reads anew with MiXCR; each CDR3 protein has one entry. The table lists about 560,000 distinct CDR3 sequences, under 20% of them singletons. V lost 2 bases, J lost 6 bases, and 5 bases stayed unmatched. The germline gives CDR1 SGDLS, CDR2 YYNGEE. The CDR3 is 14 residues long. The source material was PBMCs or a T cell subset sorted from them (not recorded which). The rearrangement uses TRBV9 and TRBJ2-1; 7 bases agree with TRBD1. This receptor was identified in an adult woman who had mild COVID-19 (a few samples of this study predate the infection). Cell type and time point are not known. This CDR3 reads CASSVDRRSNEQFF. In nucleotides, the CDR3 is TGTGCCAGCAGCGTGGACAGGCGTTCCAATGAGCAGTTCTTC.